This T cell receptor beta chain was captured by sequencing in a study of blood T cell repertoires in COVID-19. Across the study: Samples of COVID-19 (acute and convalescent) were obtained from the United States, Italy and Spain.

Germline CDR1 is SGHRS and CDR2 is YFSETQ. The ends lost 4 bases at V and 5 bases at J; junction bases unmatched: 5. This CDR3 has 15 amino acids. Repertoires were generated with immunoSEQ multiplex PCR, while TCRdb's copy carries only in-frame clones and drops some. The sample records 35,000 to 40,000 clones, nearly 90% being singletons. The chain couples TRBV5-1 to TRBJ2-7; 14 bases are shared with TRBD2. The sample was peripheral blood. The clonotype originates from a man aged 55 to 69 with active or convalescent COVID-19. For the CDR3, the DNA is TGCGCCAGCAGCCAAAGACTAGCGGGAGGGGACGAGCAGTACTTC. This codes for CASSQRLAGGDEQYF.